This T cell receptor beta chain was obtained from a study of shared clonotypes between healthy human individuals. The repertoire was sequenced with immunoSEQ multiplex PCR; TCRdb's copy has only in-frame clones and lacks some. The repertoire includes some 480,000 clones, 70% to 85% of them detected once, and about 12% sits in the top ten. Losses at the gene ends were 5 bases for V and 12 bases for J; bases not matched to a gene: 15. This CDR3 has 14 amino acids. Germline assignment: CDR1 MNHEY and CDR2 SMNVEV (reference sequence). Sequencing used PBMCs. The source of this sequence is a woman between 40 and 55 years old in good health. Some clones in this sample may be carry-over from other donors' samples. The J gene is TRBJ2-7, the V gene TRBV27, with 8 bases matching TRBD1. The CDR3 spells CASSPATRQGRWYF. In nucleotides, the CDR3 is TGTGCCAGCAGTCCGGCGACACGACAGGGGAGGTGGTACTTC.